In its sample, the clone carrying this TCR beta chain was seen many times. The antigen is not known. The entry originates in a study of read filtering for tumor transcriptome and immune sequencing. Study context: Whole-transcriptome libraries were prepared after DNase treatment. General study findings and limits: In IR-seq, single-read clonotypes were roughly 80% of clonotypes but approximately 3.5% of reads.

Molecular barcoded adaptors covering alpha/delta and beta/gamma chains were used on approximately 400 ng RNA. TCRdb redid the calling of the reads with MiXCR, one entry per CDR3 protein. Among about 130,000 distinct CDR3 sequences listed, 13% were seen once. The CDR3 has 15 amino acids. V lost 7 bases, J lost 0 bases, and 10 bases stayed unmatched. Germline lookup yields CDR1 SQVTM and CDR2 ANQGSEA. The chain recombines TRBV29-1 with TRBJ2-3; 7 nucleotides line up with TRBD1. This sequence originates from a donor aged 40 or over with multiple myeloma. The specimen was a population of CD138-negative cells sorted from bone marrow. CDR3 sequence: CSAAGDSTSTDTQYF. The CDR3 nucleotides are TGCAGCGCTGCCGGGGACAGTACTAGCACAGATACGCAGTATTTT.